These 21 T cell receptor beta chains were sequenced from one sample in a study of OX40 agonist ivuxolimab in advanced cancers. Assay: immunoSEQ multiplex PCR; the TCRdb copy retains only in-frame clones and omits some. The table lists more than 100,000 clones, over 75% of them singletons. This specimen consisted of CD4+ or CD8+ T cells sorted from blood, obtained in a trial of the OX40 agonist ivuxolimab. The receptors originated from an adult with an advanced solid tumor such as melanoma, head and neck, liver or kidney cancer.

V is TRBV7-3 and J is TRBJ2-1; D remains ambiguous. CDR1 is SGHTA, CDR2 FQGTGA, per germline. This CDR3 spans 11 amino acids. V was pared by 2 bases and J by 7 bases, with 3 bases between. In nucleotides, the CDR3 is TGTGCCAGCAGCTTATCGAATGAGCAGTTCTTC. Residues: CASSLSNEQFF.

The rearrangement joins TRBV5-1 to TRBJ2-4; D possibly matches TRBD1 or TRBD2 (5 bases each). The V end was cut by 4 bases, the J end by 0 bases, with 8 bases between. The CDR3 spans 14 residues. Per the germline V gene, CDR1 is SGHRS and CDR2 is YFSETQ. This CDR3 reads CASSPGLAKNIQYF. The CDR3 DNA reads as TGCGCCAGCAGCCCGGGGCTAGCCAAAAACATTCAGTACTTC.

V usage is TRBV7-2 and J usage is TRBJ2-7, with D tentatively TRBD1 (5 bases). V was shortened by 0 bases and J by 0 bases, with 9 bases between the two germline ends. In germline, CDR1 is SGHTA, CDR2 FQGNSA. This CDR3 is 15 amino acids long. The CDR3 nucleotides read TGTGCCAGCAGCTTAGCCCCAGGGTTCTCCTACGAGCAGTACTTC. This translates into CASSLAPGFSYEQYF.

The chain carries TRBV7-2 and TRBJ2-2; possible D gene TRBD1, 5 bases. CDR3 length: 16 amino acids. Germline V gene data show CDR1 as SGHTA and CDR2 as FQGNSA. With 5 bases removed from V and 4 bases from J, the gap between germline ends came to 17 bases. The CDR3: CASSPRQSTGTGELFF. CDR3 sequence (DNA): TGTGCCAGCAGCCCCAGACAGAGCACCGGCACCGGGGAGCTGTTTTTT.

CDR3 bases: TGTGCCAGCAGCCGGGACAGGGCCAGCGATACGCAGTATTTT. Its translation is CASSRDRASDTQYF. This rearrangement joins TRBV7-2 to TRBJ2-3; 9 positions agree with TRBD1. This CDR3 comprises 14 residues. CDR1 SGHTA and CDR2 FQGNSA come from the germline V gene. Losses at the gene ends were 5 bases for V and 6 bases for J; bases not matched to a gene: 6.

The CDR3 loop is CASSNNGEQETQYF. The DNA of the CDR3 is TGCGCCAGCAGCAATAACGGGGAACAAGAGACCCAGTACTTC. The chain couples TRBV5-1 to TRBJ2-5; D perhaps matches TRBD2 (5 bases). The CDR3 spans 14 residues. In germline, CDR1 is SGHRS, CDR2 YFSETQ. Deletions cut 4 bases from V and 2 bases from J, with 12 bases between.

This chain links TRBV18 with TRBJ1-5, with 8 bases fitting TRBD1. CDR3 length: 15 residues. The germline CDR1 and CDR2 sequences are KGHSH and LQKENI. J gave up 6 bases and V 2 bases, and 6 bases lay outside the gene matches. CDR3 residues: CASSPDRGGGQPQHF. Here the CDR3 DNA reads TGTGCCAGCTCACCAGACAGGGGTGGGGGTCAGCCCCAGCATTTT.

This chain uses TRBV28 with TRBJ2-2; D remains unclear. Trimming stripped 2 bases from V and 0 bases from J, with 4 bases between. CDR3 length: 14 residues. Germline CDR1 is MDHEN and CDR2 is SYDVKM. The CDR3: CASSLTSNTGELFF. The CDR3 DNA is TGTGCCAGCAGTTTAACCTCGAACACCGGGGAGCTGTTTTTT.

The chain has TRBV18 and TRBJ1-2; TRBD1 is a possible D gene (5 bases). The CDR3 is made up of 13 amino acids. The germline gives CDR1 KGHSH, CDR2 LQKENI. The V gene lost 6 bases and the J gene lost 2 bases, with 10 bases spanning the gap. CDR3 loop: CASSTGGNYGYTF. CDR3 in DNA: TGTGCCAGCTCGACCGGGGGAAACTATGGCTACACCTTC. Variable domain in full (rest from reference TRBV18 and TRBJ1-2): NAGVMQNPRHLVRRRGQEARLRCSPMKGHSHVYWYRQLPEEGLKFMVYLQKENIIDESGMPKERFSAEFPKEGPSILRIQQVVRGDSAAYFCASSTGGNYGYTFGSGTRLTVV.

The chain employs TRBV5-6 and TRBJ2-7, with 7 bases that match TRBD1. The CDR3 has 13 amino acids. In germline, CDR1 is SGHDT, CDR2 YYEEEE. Trimming took 9 bases from V and 5 from J; bases not matched to a gene: 11. The CDR3 DNA reads as TGTGCCACCCAGGACAGGCGTTTTAACGAGCAGTACTTC. This encodes CATQDRRFNEQYF.

This rearrangement joins TRBV4-2 to TRBJ2-6; D is tentatively TRBD1 or TRBD2 (5 bases each). This CDR3 region has 18 residues. V was pared by 4 bases and J by 1 base, with 17 bases between. Germline values: CDR1 LGHNA, CDR2 YNFKEQ. The CDR3 loop reads CASSPEGTVASGANVLTF. CDR3 nucleotides: TGTGCCAGCAGCCCCGAAGGGACGGTTGCATCTGGGGCCAACGTCCTGACTTTC.

The chain links TRBV6-5 to TRBJ1-5, with 9 nucleotides matching TRBD1. Germline V gives CDR1 MNHEY, CDR2 SVGAGI. V trimming: 2 bases; J trimming: 5 bases; junction bases outside the gene matches: 1. This CDR3 is built from 14 residues. The CDR3 DNA reads as TGTGCCAGCAGTTACGGACAGGGGTATCAGCCCCAGCATTTT. Amino acids: CASSYGQGYQPQHF.

The genes are TRBV4-1 and TRBJ1-2; 7 nucleotides agree with TRBD1. The germline CDR1 and CDR2 sequences are MGHRA and YSYEKL. The V gene end was trimmed by 0 bases and the J gene end by 5 bases; junction bases not matched to a gene: 9. This CDR3 is built from 16 residues. CDR3 nucleotides: TGCGCCAGCAGCCAAGATTACTCGGACAGGCTGTATGGCTACACCTTC. Encoded protein: CASSQDYSDRLYGYTF.

V is TRBV4-3 and J is TRBJ2-1, with D possibly being TRBD2 (6 bases). CDR1 LGHNA and CDR2 YSLEER come from the germline V gene. V was pared by 0 bases and J by 12 bases, with 9 bases between. The CDR3 sequence is 12 residues long. CDR3 bases: TGCGCCAGCAGCCAAGATCGCGGGGTGCAGTTCTTC. Translation: CASSQDRGVQFF.

The chain is built from TRBV7-8 and TRBJ2-6; TRBD1 or TRBD2 may be the D gene (5 bases each). The CDR3 covers 18 residues. The V end was cut by 0 bases, the J end by 4 bases, with 16 bases between. Germline V gene sequence: CDR1 SGHVS, CDR2 FQNEAQ. In nucleotides, the CDR3 is TGTGCCAGCAGCTTAGCAGGGGTGGACTTGTCGGGGGCCAACGTCCTGACTTTC. Its protein is CASSLAGVDLSGANVLTF.

The chain couples TRBV7-2 to TRBJ2-4; no clear D. Trimming left V 3 bases short and J 8 bases short, with 8 bases between. Per germline, CDR1 SGHTA and CDR2 FQGNSA. The CDR3 length is 12 residues. Here the CDR3 reads CASSFGWDIQYF. CDR3 bases: TGTGCCAGCAGCTTCGGCTGGGACATTCAGTACTTC.

The V call is TRBV11-2, the J call TRBJ2-1; tentatively, D is TRBD1 (6 bases). The CDR3 spans 15 residues. The germline V and J ends were trimmed by 1 base and 10 bases, with 17 bases remaining between them. Looked up from germline, CDR1 is SGHAT and CDR2 is FQNNGV. The CDR3 region is CASSLASDSRQEQFF. In DNA, the CDR3 is TGTGCCAGCAGCTTAGCGTCGGACAGTCGGCAAGAGCAGTTCTTC. Based on the CDR3 plus reference TRBV11-2 and TRBJ2-1, the full variable domain is EAGVAQSPRYKIIEKRQSVAFWCNPISGHATLYWYQQILGQGPKLLIQFQNNGVVDDSQLPKDRFSAERLKGVDSTLKIQPAKLEDSAVYLCASSLASDSRQEQFFGPGTRLTVL.

The J gene is TRBJ1-2, the V gene TRBV15; maybe TRBD1 (6 bases). The CDR3 sequence is 15 residues long. V gave up 6 bases and J gave up 0 bases, with 14 bases separating them. Per germline, CDR1 LNHNV and CDR2 YYDKDF (reference sequence). For the CDR3, the DNA is TGTGCCACCAGAACCCGGGACACCGCTAACTATGGCTACACCTTC. Translation: CATRTRDTANYGYTF.

The CDR3 DNA sequence: TGTGCCAGGGATAGGGGACAGTCGGTTATGGGTACTTCCGAGCAGTACTTC. The encoded protein is CARDRGQSVMGTSEQYF. The chain employs TRBV28 and TRBJ2-7; TRBD1 agrees at 7 bases. Per germline, CDR1 MDHEN and CDR2 SYDVKM. The CDR3 spans 17 residues. With V trimmed by 9 bases and J by 6 bases, 23 bases remained unmatched.

The chain joins TRBV19 to TRBJ1-5, with 7 positions matching TRBD1. This CDR3 contains 15 residues. From germline, CDR1 is LNHDA and CDR2 SQIVND (reference sequence). V was pared by 7 bases and J by 2 bases, with 8 bases of the junction left unmatched. The CDR3 sequence is CASTVTGRGNQPQHF. CDR3 coding DNA: TGTGCCAGTACCGTGACAGGGAGAGGCAATCAGCCCCAGCATTTT. The complete variable domain, with remaining parts taken from reference TRBV19 and TRBJ1-5, reads DGGITQSPKYLFRKEGQNVTLSCEQNLNHDAMYWYRQDPGQGLRLIYYSQIVNDFQKGDIAEGYSVSREKKESFPLTVTSAQKNPTAFYLCASTVTGRGNQPQHFGDGTRLSIL.

The rearrangement links TRBV6-5 to TRBJ2-7, with TRBD1 matching 8 bases. Trimming removed 2 bases from V and 7 bases from J; junction bases left unmatched: 7. Germline assignment: CDR1 MNHEY and CDR2 SVGAGI. The CDR3 covers 14 residues. The CDR3 protein is CASSYQQGAGEQYF. For the CDR3, the DNA is TGTGCCAGCAGTTACCAGCAGGGGGCTGGTGAGCAGTACTTC.